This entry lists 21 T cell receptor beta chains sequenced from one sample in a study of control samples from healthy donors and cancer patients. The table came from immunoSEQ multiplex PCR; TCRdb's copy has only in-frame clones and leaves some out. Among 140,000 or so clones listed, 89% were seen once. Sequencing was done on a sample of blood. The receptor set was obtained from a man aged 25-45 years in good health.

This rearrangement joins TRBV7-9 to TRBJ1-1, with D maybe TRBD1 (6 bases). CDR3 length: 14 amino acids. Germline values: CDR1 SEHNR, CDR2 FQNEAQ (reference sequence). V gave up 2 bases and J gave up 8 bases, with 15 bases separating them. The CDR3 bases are TGTGCCAGCAGCTTAAGGGACACCTCCGTGGAAGCTTTCTTT. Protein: CASSLRDTSVEAFF.

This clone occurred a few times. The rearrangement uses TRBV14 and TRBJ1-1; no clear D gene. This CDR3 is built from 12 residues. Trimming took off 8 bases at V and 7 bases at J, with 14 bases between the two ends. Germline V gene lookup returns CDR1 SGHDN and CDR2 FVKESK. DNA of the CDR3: TGTGCCAGCGGGAGGGTATTCGGTGAAGCTTTCTTT. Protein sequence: CASGRVFGEAFF.

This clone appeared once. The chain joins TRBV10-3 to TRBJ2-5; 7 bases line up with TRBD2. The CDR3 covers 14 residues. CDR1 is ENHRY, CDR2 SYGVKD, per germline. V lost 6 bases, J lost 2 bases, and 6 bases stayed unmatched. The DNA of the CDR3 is TGTGCCATCAGGGAAGCGGGACTGCAAGAGACCCAGTACTTC. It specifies CAIREAGLQETQYF.

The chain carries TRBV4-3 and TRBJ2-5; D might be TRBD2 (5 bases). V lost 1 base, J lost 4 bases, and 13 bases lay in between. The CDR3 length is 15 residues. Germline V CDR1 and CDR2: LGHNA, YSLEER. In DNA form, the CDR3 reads TGCGCCAGCAGCCAAGGCCTGGGTGCGGGAGAGACCCAGTACTTC. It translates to CASSQGLGAGETQYF.

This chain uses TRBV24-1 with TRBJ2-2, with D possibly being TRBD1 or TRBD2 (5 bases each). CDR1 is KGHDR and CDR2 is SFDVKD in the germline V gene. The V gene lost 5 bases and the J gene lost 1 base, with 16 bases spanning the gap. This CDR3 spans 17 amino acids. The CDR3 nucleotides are TGTGCCACCAGTGGGGGGTTGGGAATAGAGAACACCGGGGAGCTGTTTTTT. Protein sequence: CATSGGLGIENTGELFF.

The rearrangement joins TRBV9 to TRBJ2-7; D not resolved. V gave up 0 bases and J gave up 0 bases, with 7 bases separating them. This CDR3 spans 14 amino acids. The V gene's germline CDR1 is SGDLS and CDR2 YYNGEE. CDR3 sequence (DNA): TGTGCCAGCAGCGTAGAAAGCTACTCCTACGAGCAGTACTTC. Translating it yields CASSVESYSYEQYF.

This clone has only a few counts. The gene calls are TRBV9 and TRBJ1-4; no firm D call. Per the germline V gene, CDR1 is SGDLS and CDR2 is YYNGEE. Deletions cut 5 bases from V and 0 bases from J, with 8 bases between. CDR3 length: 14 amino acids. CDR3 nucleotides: TGTGCCAGCAGTCCAGTCGCAACTAATGAAAAACTGTTTTTT. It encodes CASSPVATNEKLFF.

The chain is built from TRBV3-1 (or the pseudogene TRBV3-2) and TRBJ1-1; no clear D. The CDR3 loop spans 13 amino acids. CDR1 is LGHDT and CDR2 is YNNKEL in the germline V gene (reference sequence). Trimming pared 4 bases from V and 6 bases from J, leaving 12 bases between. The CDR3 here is CASSLHSVPEAFF. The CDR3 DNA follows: TGTGCCAGCAGCCTACATAGCGTGCCTGAAGCTTTCTTT.

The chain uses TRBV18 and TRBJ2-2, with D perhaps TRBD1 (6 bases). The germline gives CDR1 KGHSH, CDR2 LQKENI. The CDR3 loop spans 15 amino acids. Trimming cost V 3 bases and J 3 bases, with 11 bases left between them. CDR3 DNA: TGTGCCAGCTCACCGCGCCCAGGGGACACCGGGGAGCTGTTTTTT. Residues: CASSPRPGDTGELFF.

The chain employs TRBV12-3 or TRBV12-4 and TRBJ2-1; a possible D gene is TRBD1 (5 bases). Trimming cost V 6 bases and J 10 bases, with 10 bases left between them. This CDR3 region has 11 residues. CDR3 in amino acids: CASSTGLEQFF. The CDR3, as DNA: TGTGCCAGCAGCACAGGATTAGAGCAGTTCTTC.

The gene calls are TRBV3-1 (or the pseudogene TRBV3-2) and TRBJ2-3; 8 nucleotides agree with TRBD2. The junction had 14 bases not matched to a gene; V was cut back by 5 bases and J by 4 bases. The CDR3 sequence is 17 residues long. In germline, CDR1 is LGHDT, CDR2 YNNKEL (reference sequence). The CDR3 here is CASSSNPSRGDADTQYF. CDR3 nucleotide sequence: TGTGCCAGCAGCTCCAACCCTTCGCGGGGGGACGCAGATACGCAGTATTTT.

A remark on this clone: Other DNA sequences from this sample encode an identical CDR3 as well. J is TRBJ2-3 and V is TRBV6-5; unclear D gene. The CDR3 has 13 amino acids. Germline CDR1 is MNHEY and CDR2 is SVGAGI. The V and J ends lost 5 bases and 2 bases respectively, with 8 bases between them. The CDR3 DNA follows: TGTGCCAGCAGTCCCCAGATCACAGATACGCAGTATTTT. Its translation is CASSPQITDTQYF.

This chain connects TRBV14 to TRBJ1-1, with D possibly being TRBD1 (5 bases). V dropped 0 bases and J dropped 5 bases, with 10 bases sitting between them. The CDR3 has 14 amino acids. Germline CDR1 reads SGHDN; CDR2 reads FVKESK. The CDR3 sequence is CASSQEGSGTEAFF. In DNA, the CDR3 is TGTGCCAGCAGCCAAGAGGGCTCAGGGACTGAAGCTTTCTTT.

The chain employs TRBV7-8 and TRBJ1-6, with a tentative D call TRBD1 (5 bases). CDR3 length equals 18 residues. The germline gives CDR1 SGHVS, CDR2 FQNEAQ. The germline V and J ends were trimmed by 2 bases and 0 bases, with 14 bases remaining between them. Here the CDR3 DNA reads TGTGCCAGCAGCTTACGCAGGGAAGGGAGCTCCTATAATTCACCCCTCCACTTT. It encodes CASSLRREGSSYNSPLHF.

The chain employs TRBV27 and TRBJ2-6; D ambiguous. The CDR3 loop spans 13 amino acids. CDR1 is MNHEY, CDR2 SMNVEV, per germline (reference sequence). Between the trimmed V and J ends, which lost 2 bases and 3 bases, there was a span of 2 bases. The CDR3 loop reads CASSLLGANVLTF. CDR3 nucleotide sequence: TGTGCCAGCAGTTTACTTGGGGCCAACGTCCTGACTTTC.

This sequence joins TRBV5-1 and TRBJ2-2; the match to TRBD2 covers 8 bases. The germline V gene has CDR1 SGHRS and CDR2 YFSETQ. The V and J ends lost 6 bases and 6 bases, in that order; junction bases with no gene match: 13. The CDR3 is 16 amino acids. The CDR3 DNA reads TGCGCCAGCAAGGGGGGCTACATCGGGAGGGCCGGGGAGCTGTTTTTT. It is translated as CASKGGYIGRAGELFF.

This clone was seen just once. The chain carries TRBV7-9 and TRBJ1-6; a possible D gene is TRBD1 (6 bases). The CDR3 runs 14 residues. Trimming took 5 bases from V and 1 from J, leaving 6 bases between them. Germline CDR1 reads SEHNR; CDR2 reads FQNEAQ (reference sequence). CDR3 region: CASSRGSYNSPLHF. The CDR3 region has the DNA TGTGCCAGCAGCAGGGGGTCCTATAATTCACCCCTCCACTTT.

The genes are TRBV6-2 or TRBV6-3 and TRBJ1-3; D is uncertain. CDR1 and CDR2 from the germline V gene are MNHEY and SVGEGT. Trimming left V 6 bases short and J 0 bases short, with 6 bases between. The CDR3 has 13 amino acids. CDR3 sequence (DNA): TGTGCCAGCAGCACAGCCTCTGGAAACACCATATATTTT. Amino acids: CASSTASGNTIYF.

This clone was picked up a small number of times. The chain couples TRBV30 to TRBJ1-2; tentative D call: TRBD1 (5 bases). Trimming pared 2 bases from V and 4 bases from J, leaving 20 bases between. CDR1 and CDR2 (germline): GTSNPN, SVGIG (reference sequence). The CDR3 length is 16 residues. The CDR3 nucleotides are TGTGCCTGGAGTCTCCCCATCCCCGACAGAAGCTATGGCTACACCTTC. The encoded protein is CAWSLPIPDRSYGYTF.

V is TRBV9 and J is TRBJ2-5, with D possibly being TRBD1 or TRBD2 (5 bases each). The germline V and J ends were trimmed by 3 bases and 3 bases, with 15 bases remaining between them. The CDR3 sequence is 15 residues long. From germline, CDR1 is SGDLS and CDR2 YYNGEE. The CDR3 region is CASSARDDTEETQYF. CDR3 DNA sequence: TGTGCCAGCAGCGCCCGGGACGACACTGAAGAGACCCAGTACTTC.

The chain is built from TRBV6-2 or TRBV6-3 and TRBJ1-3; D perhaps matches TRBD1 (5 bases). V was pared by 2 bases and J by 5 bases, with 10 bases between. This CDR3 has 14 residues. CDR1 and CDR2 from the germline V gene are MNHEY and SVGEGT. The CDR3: CASSYAGTRNTIYF. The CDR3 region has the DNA TGTGCCAGCAGTTACGCAGGGACCAGAAACACCATATATTTT.